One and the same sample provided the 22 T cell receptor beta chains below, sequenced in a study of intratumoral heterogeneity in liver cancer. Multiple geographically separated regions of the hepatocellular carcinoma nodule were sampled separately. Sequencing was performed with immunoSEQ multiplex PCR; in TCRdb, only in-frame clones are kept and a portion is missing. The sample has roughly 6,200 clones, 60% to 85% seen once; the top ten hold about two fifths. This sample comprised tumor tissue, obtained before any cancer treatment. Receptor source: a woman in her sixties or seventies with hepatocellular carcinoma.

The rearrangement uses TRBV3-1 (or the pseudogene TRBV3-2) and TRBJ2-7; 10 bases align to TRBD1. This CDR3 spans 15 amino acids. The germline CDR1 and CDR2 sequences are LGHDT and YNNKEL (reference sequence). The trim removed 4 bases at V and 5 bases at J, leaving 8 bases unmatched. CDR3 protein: CASSPRDRGGNEQYF. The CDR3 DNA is TGTGCCAGCAGCCCCCGGGACAGGGGTGGGAACGAGCAGTACTTC.

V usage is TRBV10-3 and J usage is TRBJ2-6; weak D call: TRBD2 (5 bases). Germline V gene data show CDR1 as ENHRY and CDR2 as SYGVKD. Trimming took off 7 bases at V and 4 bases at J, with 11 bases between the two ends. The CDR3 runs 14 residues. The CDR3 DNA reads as TGTGCCATCACGAGGGCTCGGGGGGCCAACGTCCTGACTTTC. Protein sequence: CAITRARGANVLTF.

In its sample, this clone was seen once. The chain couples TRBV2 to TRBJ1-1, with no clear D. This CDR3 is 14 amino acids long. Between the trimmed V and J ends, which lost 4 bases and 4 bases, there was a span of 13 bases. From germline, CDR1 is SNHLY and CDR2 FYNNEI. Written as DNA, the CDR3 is TGTGCCAGCAGTGCCGATACAGAGGTCACTGAAGCTTTCTTT. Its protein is CASSADTEVTEAFF.

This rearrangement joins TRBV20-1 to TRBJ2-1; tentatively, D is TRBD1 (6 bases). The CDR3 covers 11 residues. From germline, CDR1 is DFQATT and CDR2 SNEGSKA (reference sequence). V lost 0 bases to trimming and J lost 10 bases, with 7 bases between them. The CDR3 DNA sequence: TGCAGTGCTAGAGATAGGGGGGAGCAGTTCTTC. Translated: CSARDRGEQFF.

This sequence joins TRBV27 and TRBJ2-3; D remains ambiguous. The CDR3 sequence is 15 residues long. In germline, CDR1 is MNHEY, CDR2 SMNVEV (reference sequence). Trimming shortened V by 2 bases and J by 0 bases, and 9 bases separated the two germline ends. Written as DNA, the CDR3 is TGTGCCAGCAGTTTAGGGTCCCTTAGCACAGATACGCAGTATTTT. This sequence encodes CASSLGSLSTDTQYF.

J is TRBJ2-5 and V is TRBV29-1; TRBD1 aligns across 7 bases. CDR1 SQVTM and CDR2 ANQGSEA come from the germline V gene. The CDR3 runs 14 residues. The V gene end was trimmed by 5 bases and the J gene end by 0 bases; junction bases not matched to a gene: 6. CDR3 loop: CSVPRDSYQETQYF. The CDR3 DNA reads TGCAGCGTTCCCCGGGACAGCTACCAAGAGACCCAGTACTTC. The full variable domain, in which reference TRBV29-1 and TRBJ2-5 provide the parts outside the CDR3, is SAVISQKPSRDICQRGTSLTIQCQVDSQVTMMFWYRQQPGQSLTLIATANQGSEATYESGFVIDKFPISRPNLTFSTLTVSNMSPEDSSIYLCSVPRDSYQETQYFGPGTRLLVL.

DNA for the CDR3: TGTGCCAGCAGTGCCGACGGGGGGGGCTATGGCTACACCTTC. It translates to CASSADGGGYGYTF. V gene TRBV27 combines with J gene TRBJ1-2; tentative D call: TRBD1 (5 bases). Per germline, CDR1 MNHEY and CDR2 SMNVEV (reference sequence). The CDR3 consists of 14 residues. The V end lost 5 bases, the J end lost 4 bases, and 14 bases lay between the germline ends.

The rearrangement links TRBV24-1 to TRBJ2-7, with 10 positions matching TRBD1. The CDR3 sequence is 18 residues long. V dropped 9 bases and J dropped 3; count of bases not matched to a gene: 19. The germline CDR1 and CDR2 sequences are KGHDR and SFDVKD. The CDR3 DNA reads TGTGCCACCCTAACCCCCCGGGACAGGGGTCAAGTGGACTACGAGCAGTACTTC. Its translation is CATLTPRDRGQVDYEQYF.

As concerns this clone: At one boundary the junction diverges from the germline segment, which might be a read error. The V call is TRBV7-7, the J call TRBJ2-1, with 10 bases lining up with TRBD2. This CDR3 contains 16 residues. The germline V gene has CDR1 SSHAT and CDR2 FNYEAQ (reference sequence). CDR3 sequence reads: CASSPEAAGGVNEQFF. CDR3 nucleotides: TGTGCTAGCAGCCCTGAGGCAGCGGGGGGGGTAAATGAGCAGTTCTTC.

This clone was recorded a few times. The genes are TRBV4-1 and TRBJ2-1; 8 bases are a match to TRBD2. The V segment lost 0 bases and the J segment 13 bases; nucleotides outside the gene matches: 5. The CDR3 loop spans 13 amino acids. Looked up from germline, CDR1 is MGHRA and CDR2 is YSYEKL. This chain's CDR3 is CASSQEGTSGQFF. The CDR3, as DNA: TGCGCCAGCAGCCAAGAAGGCACTAGCGGACAGTTCTTC.

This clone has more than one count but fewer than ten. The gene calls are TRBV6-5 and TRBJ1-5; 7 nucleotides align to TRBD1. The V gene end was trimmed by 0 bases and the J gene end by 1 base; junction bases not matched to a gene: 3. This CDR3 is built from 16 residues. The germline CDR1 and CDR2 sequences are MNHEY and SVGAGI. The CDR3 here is CASSYSYRGSNQPQHF. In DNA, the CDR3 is TGTGCCAGCAGTTACTCTTACAGGGGAAGCAATCAGCCCCAGCATTTT.

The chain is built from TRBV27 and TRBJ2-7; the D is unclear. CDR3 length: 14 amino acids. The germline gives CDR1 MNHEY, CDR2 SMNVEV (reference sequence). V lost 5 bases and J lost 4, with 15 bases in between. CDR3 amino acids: CASSRTRLPYEQYF. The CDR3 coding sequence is TGTGCCAGCAGTCGGACCCGCCTCCCTTACGAGCAGTACTTC.

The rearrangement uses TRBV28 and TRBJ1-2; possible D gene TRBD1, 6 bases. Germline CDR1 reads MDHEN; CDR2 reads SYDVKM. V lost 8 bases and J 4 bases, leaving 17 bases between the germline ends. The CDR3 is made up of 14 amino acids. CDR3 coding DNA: TGTGCCAGCGGATACGGTGGACAGCTCTATGGCTACACCTTC. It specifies CASGYGGQLYGYTF.

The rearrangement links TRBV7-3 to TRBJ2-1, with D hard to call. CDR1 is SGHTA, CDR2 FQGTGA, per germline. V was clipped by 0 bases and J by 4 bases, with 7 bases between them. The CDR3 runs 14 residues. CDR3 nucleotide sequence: TGTGCCAGCAGCTTAACCGGCAAATACAATGAGCAGTTCTTC. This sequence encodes CASSLTGKYNEQFF. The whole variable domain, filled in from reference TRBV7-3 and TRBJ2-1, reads GAGVSQTPSNKVTEKGKYVELRCDPISGHTALYWYRQSLGQGPEFLIYFQGTGAADDSGLPNDRFFAVRPEGSVSTLKIQRTERGDSAVYLCASSLTGKYNEQFFGPGTRLTVL.

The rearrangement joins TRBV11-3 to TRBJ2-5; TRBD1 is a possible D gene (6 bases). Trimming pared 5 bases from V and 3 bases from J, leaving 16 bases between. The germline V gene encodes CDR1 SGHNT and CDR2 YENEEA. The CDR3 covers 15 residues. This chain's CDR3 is CASSRRDTEKETQYF. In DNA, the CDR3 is TGTGCCAGCAGCCGACGGGACACCGAAAAAGAGACCCAGTACTTC.

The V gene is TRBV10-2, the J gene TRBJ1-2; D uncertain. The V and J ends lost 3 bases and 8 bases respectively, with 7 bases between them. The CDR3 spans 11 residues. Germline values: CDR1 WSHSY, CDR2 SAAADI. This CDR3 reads CASSDSMGYTF. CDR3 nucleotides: TGCGCCAGCAGTGATAGTATGGGCTACACCTTC.

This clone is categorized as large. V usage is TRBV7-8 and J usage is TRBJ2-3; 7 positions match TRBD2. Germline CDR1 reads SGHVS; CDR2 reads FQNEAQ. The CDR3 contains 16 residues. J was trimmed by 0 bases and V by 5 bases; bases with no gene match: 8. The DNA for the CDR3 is TGTGCCAGCAGCCGTGGGACTATGGGTAGCACAGATACGCAGTATTTT. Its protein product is CASSRGTMGSTDTQYF.

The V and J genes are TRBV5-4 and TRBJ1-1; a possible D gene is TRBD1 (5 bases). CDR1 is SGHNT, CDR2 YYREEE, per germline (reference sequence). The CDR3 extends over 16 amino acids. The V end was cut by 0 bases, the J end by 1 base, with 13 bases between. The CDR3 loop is CASSLGIQDRNTEAFF. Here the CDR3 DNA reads TGTGCCAGCAGCTTGGGGATTCAAGACAGGAACACTGAAGCTTTCTTT.

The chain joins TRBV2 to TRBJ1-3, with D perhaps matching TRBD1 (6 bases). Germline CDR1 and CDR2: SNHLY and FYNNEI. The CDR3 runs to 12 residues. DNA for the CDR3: TGTGCTAGGGGGGCGACTGGAAACACCATATATTTT. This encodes CARGATGNTIYF.

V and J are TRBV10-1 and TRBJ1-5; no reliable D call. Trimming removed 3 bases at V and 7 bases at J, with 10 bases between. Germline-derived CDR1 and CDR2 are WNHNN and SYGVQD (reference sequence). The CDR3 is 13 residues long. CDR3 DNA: TGCGCCAGCAGTGAAGAGGAAGGGCAGCCCCAGCATTTT. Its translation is CASSEEEGQPQHF.

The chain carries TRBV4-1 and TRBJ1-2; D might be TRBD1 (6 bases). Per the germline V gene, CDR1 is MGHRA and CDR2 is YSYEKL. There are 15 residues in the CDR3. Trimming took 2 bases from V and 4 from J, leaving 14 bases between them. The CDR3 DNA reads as TGCGCCAGCAGCCAAATTGCAGGGGCTGGCTATGGCTACACCTTC. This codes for CASSQIAGAGYGYTF.

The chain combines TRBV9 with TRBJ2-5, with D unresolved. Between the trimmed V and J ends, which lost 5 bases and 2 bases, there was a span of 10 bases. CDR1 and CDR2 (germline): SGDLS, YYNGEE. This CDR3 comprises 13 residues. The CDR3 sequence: CASSFNSQETQYF. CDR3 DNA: TGTGCCAGCAGTTTCAACAGTCAAGAGACCCAGTACTTC.